The 24 T cell receptor beta chains reported below all come from one sample, sequenced in a study of CD8 T cells in ankylosing spondylitis (dated by TCRdb to 2017 to 2019). The library was made by 5' RACE. Instrument used: Illumina HiSeq 2500. TCRdb itself trimmed the public reads at Q25 with fastp, ran MiXCR and retained productive beta chains. For every CDR3 protein sequence, its rows merge into one entry that carries the most common genes and DNA. The table for this sample lists about 130,000 distinct CDR3 sequences; roughly 10% of them were counted only once. Jointly, the top ten make up roughly 4.5% of the sample. The material sequenced was blood, either unsorted or a sorted T cell fraction (not recorded which). These receptors came from a female donor with ankylosing spondylitis or in good health (not recorded which).

This clonotype was seen only a few times. The rearrangement links TRBV5-1 to TRBJ2-1, with TRBD2 identical over 8 bases. Germline lookup yields CDR1 SGHRS and CDR2 YFSETQ. The CDR3 consists of 16 residues. V lost 4 bases, J lost 0 bases, and 6 bases stayed unmatched. CDR3 DNA: TGCGCCAGCAGCCGGGAGGGGTACAGCTCCTACAATGAGCAGTTCTTC. Translation gives CASSREGYSSYNEQFF.

In its sample, this clonotype was seen many times. The CDR3 coding sequence is TGTGCCAGCAGCCAAGGAACCGCCGGGGAGCTGTTTTTT. Translation: CASSQGTAGELFF. The rearrangement joins TRBV11-2 to TRBJ2-2, with D unclear. Germline V gene sequence: CDR1 SGHAT, CDR2 FQNNGV. CDR3 length: 13 residues. Trimming removed 5 bases from V and 6 bases from J, with 10 bases in between.

This clonotype was seen repeatedly, ten times or more. The J gene is TRBJ1-5, the V gene TRBV18, with D unresolved. This CDR3 has 12 residues. V lost 6 bases to trimming and J lost 5 bases, with 8 bases between them. CDR1 KGHSH and CDR2 LQKENI come from the germline V gene. The CDR3 sequence is CASSLRDQPQHF. Here the CDR3 DNA reads TGTGCCAGCTCTCTTAGGGATCAGCCCCAGCATTTT.

This clonotype was found many times. CDR3 residues: CASSGQGISGYTF. In nucleotides, the CDR3 is TGTGCCAGCAGTGGACAGGGAATCAGTGGCTACACCTTC. The rearrangement uses TRBV6-1 and TRBJ1-2, with 7 positions matching TRBD1. Germline V CDR1 and CDR2: MNHNS, SASEGT. V was pared by 4 bases and J by 7 bases, with 6 bases of the junction left unmatched. The CDR3 length is 13 residues.

Notes on this clonotype: Since a much larger clone is just one base distant, this may be a read error. The gene calls are TRBV4-1 and TRBJ1-1; 8 bases fit TRBD1. With 4 bases clipped from V and 6 bases from J, the junction kept 13 bases outside the gene matches. This CDR3 contains 16 residues. The germline gives CDR1 MGHRA, CDR2 YSYEKL. The CDR3 loop is CASSLGQGVTDAEAFF. DNA of the CDR3: TGCGCCAGCAGCCTAGGACAGGGCGTCACGGATGCTGAAGCTTTCTTT.

Many counts were recorded for this clonotype. DNA of the CDR3: TGTGCCAGCAGAGCGTGGGCCGGGGAGCTGTTTTTT. Amino acid sequence: CASRAWAGELFF. The chain links TRBV12-3 or TRBV12-4 to TRBJ2-2; unclear D gene. The V end was cut by 6 bases, the J end by 6 bases, with 8 bases between. The CDR3 is 12 amino acids.

The V call is TRBV20-1, the J call TRBJ2-3; 10 bases align to TRBD2. The germline CDR1 and CDR2 sequences are DFQATT and SNEGSKA (reference sequence). The length of the CDR3 is 13 residues. V lost 5 bases and J lost 3; bases outside the gene matches: 2. The CDR3 here is CSAELAGTDTQYF. The CDR3 DNA is TGCAGTGCTGAACTAGCGGGGACAGATACGCAGTATTTT.

This clonotype was observed many times. The chain employs TRBV28 and TRBJ2-4; D possibly matches TRBD1 or TRBD2 (5 bases each). Between the trimmed V and J ends, which lost 3 bases and 6 bases, there was a span of 9 bases. Germline V lookup: CDR1 MDHEN, CDR2 SYDVKM. The CDR3 runs 13 residues. The chain's CDR3 is CASSLYGGNIQYF. CDR3 bases: TGTGCCAGCAGTTTGTATGGGGGAAACATTCAGTACTTC.

Comment on this clonotype: A much larger clonotype is one base distant, so this may be a read error. The chain is built from TRBV13 and TRBJ2-7, with D uncertain. Trimming left V 5 bases short and J 0 bases short, with 14 bases between. The CDR3 has 15 residues. Germline V gene lookup returns CDR1 PRHDT and CDR2 FYEKMQ (reference sequence). Written as DNA, the CDR3 is TGTGCCAGCAGCCACCGAGAAGGTGCCTCCTACGAGCAGTACTTC. It translates to CASSHREGASYEQYF.

This clonotype came up many times. J is TRBJ2-1 and V is TRBV5-1, with no clear D. The CDR3 runs to 14 residues. Trimming shortened V by 0 bases and J by 8 bases, and 12 bases separated the two germline ends. Germline V gene lookup returns CDR1 SGHRS and CDR2 YFSETQ. CDR3 DNA: TGCGCCAGCAGCTTGGCCGAGGTTTACGATGAGCAGTTCTTC. Translation gives CASSLAEVYDEQFF.

The J gene is TRBJ2-1, the V gene TRBV24-1; D unresolved. Germline V gene sequence: CDR1 KGHDR, CDR2 SFDVKD. The length of the CDR3 is 15 residues. V was cut by 4 bases and J by 3 bases, with 12 bases left in between. The CDR3 DNA reads as TGTGCCACCAGTGACGTGGGGTGGGGCTACAATGAGCAGTTCTTC. This sequence encodes CATSDVGWGYNEQFF.

The rearrangement joins TRBV12-3 or TRBV12-4 to TRBJ1-2; the match to TRBD1 covers 9 bases. The CDR3 extends over 15 amino acids. J was trimmed by 3 bases and V by 6 bases; bases with no gene match: 8. CDR3 region: CASRGGTGFDYGYTF. The CDR3 nucleotides are TGTGCCAGCAGAGGAGGGACAGGGTTTGACTATGGCTACACCTTC.

This clonotype was seen ten or more times. V gene TRBV24-1 combines with J gene TRBJ2-2; perhaps TRBD2 as D (6 bases). V was clipped by 5 bases and J by 1 base, with 10 bases between them. Germline assignment: CDR1 KGHDR and CDR2 SFDVKD. CDR3 length: 15 amino acids. The CDR3 sequence is CATSGGGENTGELFF. For the CDR3, the DNA is TGTGCCACCAGTGGCGGAGGGGAGAACACCGGGGAGCTGTTTTTT.

Of note for this clonotype: Its ends do not fully match the called genes, so a read error is possible. This chain connects TRBV3-1 to TRBJ2-1; D is possibly TRBD2 (6 bases). The CDR3 length is 15 residues. The germline gives CDR1 LGHDT, CDR2 YNNKEL (reference sequence). The DNA of the CDR3 is TGTGCCACCAGCCAAGAAGGTGACGCTTCCGGGGGGCAGTTCTTC. It specifies CATSQEGDASGGQFF.

For this clonotype: This may be a read error, as it is one base from a much larger clone. This chain joins TRBV29-1 and TRBJ2-3; the D gene could be TRBD1 or TRBD2 (6 bases each). Germline assignment: CDR1 SQVTM and CDR2 ANQGSEA. The CDR3 runs to 13 residues. V was trimmed by 8 bases and J by 6 bases, leaving 18 bases between them. This CDR3 is CSIGWGAKDTQYF. In DNA, the CDR3 is TGCAGCATTGGGTGGGGGGCCAAGGATACGCAGTATTTT.

This clonotype was seen only a few times. J is TRBJ2-1 and V is TRBV15; either TRBD1 or TRBD2 may supply D (5 bases each). With 1 base removed from V and 4 bases from J, the gap between germline ends came to 14 bases. The CDR3 loop spans 16 amino acids. The germline V gene encodes CDR1 LNHNV and CDR2 YYDKDF (reference sequence). The CDR3 sequence is CATSRGGRAGYNEQFF. In DNA form, the CDR3 reads TGTGCCACCAGCAGAGGAGGCAGGGCGGGTTACAATGAGCAGTTCTTC. The full variable domain, completed using reference TRBV15 and TRBJ2-1, is DAMVIQNPRYQVTQFGKPVTLSCSQTLNHNVMYWYQQKSSQAPKLLFHYYDKDFNNEADTPDNFQSRRPNTSFCFLDIRSPGLGDTAMYLCATSRGGRAGYNEQFFGPGTRLTVL.

The table lists this clonotype with a few counts. This sequence joins TRBV12-3 or TRBV12-4 and TRBJ2-1, with D unresolved. The CDR3 has 12 amino acids. Deletions cut 3 bases from V and 9 bases from J, with 9 bases between. Here the CDR3 reads CASSFVGSEQFF. CDR3 DNA: TGTGCCAGCAGTTTCGTAGGCAGTGAGCAGTTCTTC.

Many counts were recorded for this clonotype. The chain joins TRBV14 to TRBJ2-1, with 14 bases matching TRBD2. The CDR3 loop spans 14 amino acids. Per the germline V gene, CDR1 is SGHDN and CDR2 is FVKESK. V lost 4 bases and J lost 9; bases outside the gene matches: 2. The CDR3 DNA follows: TGTGCCAGCAGCCTGGGACTAGCGGGAGCTGAGCAGTTCTTC. It codes for CASSLGLAGAEQFF.

This clonotype was picked up many times. The V call is TRBV7-2, the J call TRBJ2-1, with 9 bases aligning to TRBD2. Germline CDR1 reads SGHTA; CDR2 reads FQGNSA. Trimming took 3 bases from V and 7 from J; bases not matched to a gene: 7. The CDR3 extends over 15 amino acids. The CDR3 loop reads CASSFMTSGSNEQFF. CDR3 in DNA: TGTGCCAGCAGCTTTATGACTAGCGGATCTAATGAGCAGTTCTTC.

This clonotype was observed many times. The rearrangement links TRBV7-8 to TRBJ2-2; D call uncertain. The V and J ends lost 8 bases and 7 bases respectively, with 14 bases between them. The V gene's germline CDR1 is SGHVS and CDR2 FQNEAQ. The CDR3 covers 13 residues. This CDR3 is CASSFEADGELFF. CDR3 bases: TGTGCCAGCTCATTCGAGGCGGACGGGGAGCTGTTTTTT.

This clonotype was observed many times. The V gene is TRBV5-1, the J gene TRBJ1-1, with a weak D call TRBD1 (5 bases). CDR3 length: 17 residues. Trimming took 3 bases from V and 1 from J, leaving 19 bases between them. Germline CDR1 SGHRS, CDR2 YFSETQ. The CDR3 is CASSWGRTISPNTEAFF. CDR3 bases: TGCGCCAGCAGCTGGGGACGAACCATAAGTCCGAACACTGAAGCTTTCTTT.

There are many counts of this clonotype. The chain carries TRBV9 and TRBJ2-1; no reliable D call. Deletions cut 4 bases from V and 0 bases from J, with 20 bases between. Germline assignment: CDR1 SGDLS and CDR2 YYNGEE. This CDR3 region has 18 residues. Written as DNA, the CDR3 is TGTGCCAGCAGCCCCCCCGAAGTTGACCTGAGCTCCTACAATGAGCAGTTCTTC. The encoded protein is CASSPPEVDLSSYNEQFF.

This clonotype was seen only a few times. This chain joins TRBV6-5 and TRBJ2-3; D ambiguous. The CDR3 is 15 residues long. V was clipped by 4 bases and J by 2 bases, with 13 bases between them. Germline V lookup: CDR1 MNHEY, CDR2 SVGAGI. The CDR3 loop reads CASSSGEPYTDTQYF. The CDR3 DNA follows: TGTGCCAGCAGTTCAGGAGAGCCCTACACAGATACGCAGTATTTT.

This clonotype appeared many times. V usage is TRBV30 and J usage is TRBJ2-2; D gene uncertain. The CDR3 has 13 amino acids. Germline V CDR1 and CDR2: GTSNPN, SVGIG (reference sequence). Trimming removed 8 bases at V and 5 bases at J, with 15 bases between. DNA of the CDR3: TGTGCCCGTACTGGTGGGTGGACCGGGGAGCTGTTTTTT. It codes for CARTGGWTGELFF.